The 24 T cell receptor beta chains below were found in one sample sequenced in a study of cytomegalovirus exposure and HLA in healthy donors. PCR employed 60 Vbeta and 13 Jbeta primers. Some clones are missing from TCRdb's copy, which holds only in-frame ones; the method was immunoSEQ multiplex PCR. The sample records about 160,000 clones, 80% to 90% being singletons. Sequencing input: PBMCs. These receptors all stem from a man aged 50 to 59 in good health and CMV-seropositive.

The chain combines TRBV6-5 with TRBJ1-2, with TRBD1 as a possible D gene (6 bases). V was shortened by 2 bases and J by 7 bases, with 17 bases between the two germline ends. This CDR3 region has 15 residues. The V gene's germline CDR1 is MNHEY and CDR2 SVGAGI. The CDR3 spells CASSYAQGSYGGYTF. In nucleotides, the CDR3 is TGTGCCAGCAGTTACGCACAGGGTTCCTATGGTGGCTACACCTTC.

The genes are TRBV7-9 and TRBJ1-1; weak D call: TRBD1 (5 bases). Trimming shortened V by 1 base and J by 4 bases, and 10 bases separated the two germline ends. Germline V gene data show CDR1 as SEHNR and CDR2 as FQNEAQ (reference sequence). CDR3 length: 14 residues. DNA of the CDR3: TGTGCCAGCAGCTTAGTAGGAGGGGTCACTGAAGCTTTCTTT. As protein: CASSLVGGVTEAFF.

The V gene is TRBV13, the J gene TRBJ1-1, with D tentatively TRBD1 (6 bases). V was cut by 11 bases and J by 5 bases, with 21 bases left in between. Germline CDR1 PRHDT, CDR2 FYEKMQ (reference sequence). The CDR3 is 14 amino acids. Written as DNA, the CDR3 is TGTGCCTCTCAGCCGGGGGGGCGAGGTACTGAAGCTTTCTTT. Translation: CASQPGGRGTEAFF.

The chain links TRBV9 to TRBJ2-5; 9 positions agree with TRBD2. This CDR3 spans 15 amino acids. The V gene's germline CDR1 is SGDLS and CDR2 YYNGEE. Germline trimming cut 3 bases from V and 5 bases from J; bases unmatched to any gene: 8. CDR3 residues: CASSGSGGVWETQYF. The DNA for the CDR3 is TGTGCCAGCAGCGGTAGCGGGGGTGTCTGGGAGACCCAGTACTTC. Using reference TRBV9 and TRBJ2-5 for the parts outside the CDR3, the full variable domain is DSGVTQTPKHLITATGQRVTLRCSPRSGDLSVYWYQQSLDQGLQFLIQYYNGEERAKGNILERFSAQQFPDLHSELNLSSLELGDSALYFCASSGSGGVWETQYFGPGTRLLVL.

V gene TRBV5-1 combines with J gene TRBJ2-3, with TRBD2 identical over 8 bases. Per the germline V gene, CDR1 is SGHRS and CDR2 is YFSETQ. V was clipped by 4 bases and J by 4 bases; unmatched bases: 11. This CDR3 region has 16 residues. The CDR3 DNA is TGCGCCAGCAGCGGGAACAGCGGGGGCGCGTCAGATACGCAGTATTTT. Amino acids: CASSGNSGGASDTQYF.

This clone turned up a few times. The rearrangement joins TRBV10-2 to TRBJ2-2; 10 bases match TRBD2. The ends lost 3 bases at V and 5 bases at J; junction bases unmatched: 18. There are 20 residues in the CDR3. The germline gives CDR1 WSHSY, CDR2 SAAADI. Written as DNA, the CDR3 is TGCGCCAGCAGTGAAGGATTCTTGGAGCGGGAGGGGCGATGGACCGGGGAGCTGTTTTTT. It yields the protein CASSEGFLEREGRWTGELFF.

CDR3 loop: CASTVGGKNTYEQYF. The CDR3 nucleotides read TGTGCCAGCACCGTCGGGGGGAAGAATACCTACGAGCAGTACTTC. The rearrangement links TRBV2 to TRBJ2-7; 7 positions agree with TRBD2. Germline V gene data show CDR1 as SNHLY and CDR2 as FYNNEI. The CDR3 is 15 amino acids. Trimming cost V 7 bases and J 2 bases; bases outside gene matches: 11.

The rearrangement uses TRBV18 and TRBJ1-2, with 7 nucleotides matching TRBD1. This CDR3 is 13 amino acids long. Germline V gene data show CDR1 as KGHSH and CDR2 as LQKENI. V shed 4 bases and J 6 bases; nucleotides not matched to a gene: 5. The DNA for the CDR3 is TGTGCCAGCTCACAGGGACAGATGGATGGCTACACCTTC. It is translated as CASSQGQMDGYTF.

The rearrangement joins TRBV27 to TRBJ2-1; 9 positions agree with TRBD2. CDR1 and CDR2 from the germline V gene are MNHEY and SMNVEV (reference sequence). This CDR3 region has 16 residues. Trimming cost V 5 bases and J 3 bases; bases outside gene matches: 8. The CDR3 protein is CASSPLIAGDYNEQFF. The CDR3 region has the DNA TGTGCCAGCAGTCCCCTCATAGCGGGAGACTACAATGAGCAGTTCTTC.

J is TRBJ2-3 and V is TRBV7-2; D might be TRBD2 (6 bases). CDR1 SGHTA and CDR2 FQGNSA come from the germline V gene. Trimming pared 0 bases from V and 3 bases from J, leaving 10 bases between. The CDR3 covers 15 residues. CDR3 sequence: CASSLADYQTDTQYF. The CDR3 region has the DNA TGTGCCAGCAGCTTAGCGGACTATCAGACAGATACGCAGTATTTT. The full variable domain, its missing parts supplied by reference TRBV7-2 and TRBJ2-3, is GAGVSQSPSNKVTEKGKDVELRCDPISGHTALYWYRQSLGQGLEFLIYFQGNSAPDKSGLPSDRFSAERTGGSVSTLTIQRTQQEDSAVYLCASSLADYQTDTQYFGPGTRLTVL.

Only one count was recorded for this clone. This sequence joins TRBV5-4 and TRBJ2-5; D is unresolved. V lost 6 bases and J lost 5, with 8 bases in between. The germline V gene has CDR1 SGHNT and CDR2 YYREEE (reference sequence). The CDR3 is made up of 11 amino acids. The CDR3 region has the DNA TGTGCCAGCACCTCTGGCGAGACCCAGTACTTC. The encoded protein is CASTSGETQYF.

This clone was observed a single time. The chain recombines TRBV11-2 with TRBJ2-4; D might be TRBD1 (7 bases). The CDR3 loop spans 14 amino acids. From germline, CDR1 is SGHAT and CDR2 FQNNGV. The germline V and J ends were trimmed by 3 bases and 3 bases, with 9 bases remaining between them. The CDR3 region is CASSFQGGKNIQYF. The CDR3 DNA reads TGTGCCAGCAGCTTTCAGGGGGGCAAAAACATTCAGTACTTC.

The CDR3 DNA follows: TGTGCCAGCAGCTTACTCGTGACTAGGAACACTGAGCAGTTCTTC. It codes for CASSLLVTRNTEQFF. This chain joins TRBV11-2 and TRBJ2-1; perhaps TRBD2 as D (6 bases). V was shortened by 2 bases and J by 9 bases, with 17 bases between the two germline ends. This CDR3 has 15 amino acids. Germline values: CDR1 SGHAT, CDR2 FQNNGV.

The chain uses TRBV7-2 and TRBJ1-2; D gene unclear. Trimming cost V 1 base and J 4 bases, with 13 bases left between them. The CDR3 totals 15 residues. Germline V gene data show CDR1 as SGHTA and CDR2 as FQGNSA. The CDR3 here is CASSLEATYGYGYTF. DNA of the CDR3: TGTGCCAGCAGCTTAGAAGCGACCTATGGCTATGGCTACACCTTC.

The chain carries TRBV2 and TRBJ2-4; possible D gene TRBD2, 6 bases. This CDR3 region has 14 residues. The V gene lost 7 bases and the J gene lost 2 bases, with 12 bases spanning the gap. The germline CDR1 and CDR2 sequences are SNHLY and FYNNEI. The CDR3 loop is CASMGGLPKNIQYF. CDR3 DNA: TGTGCCAGCATGGGAGGTTTACCCAAAAACATTCAGTACTTC. The full variable domain, rest sourced from reference TRBV2 and TRBJ2-4, is EPEVTQTPSHQVTQMGQEVILRCVPISNHLYFYWYRQILGQKVEFLVSFYNNEISEKSEIFDDQFSVERPDGSNFTLKIRSTKLEDSAMYFCASMGGLPKNIQYFGAGTRLSVL.

V and J are TRBV14 and TRBJ1-4; D is uncertain. Between the trimmed V and J ends, which lost 4 bases and 5 bases, there was a span of 8 bases. Germline CDR1 reads SGHDN; CDR2 reads FVKESK. This CDR3 contains 13 residues. Here the CDR3 reads CASSLWRNEKLFF. The DNA for the CDR3 is TGTGCCAGCAGCCTGTGGAGGAATGAAAAACTGTTTTTT.

The chain employs TRBV5-1 and TRBJ1-4, with D perhaps TRBD1 (6 bases). Trimming pared 0 bases from V and 10 bases from J, leaving 16 bases between. The germline CDR1 and CDR2 sequences are SGHRS and YFSETQ. The CDR3 contains 15 residues. The CDR3 sequence: CASSLGQASEVKLFF. The CDR3 bases are TGCGCCAGCAGCTTGGGACAGGCCAGCGAGGTAAAACTGTTTTTT. Supplemented by reference TRBV5-1 and TRBJ1-4, the full variable domain reads KAGVTQTPRYLIKTRGQQVTLSCSPISGHRSVSWYQQTPGQGLQFLFEYFSETQRNKGNFPGRFSGRQFSNSRSEMNVSTLELGDSALYLCASSLGQASEVKLFFGSGTQLSVL.

The chain carries TRBV4-1 and TRBJ1-5, with 8 bases that match TRBD1. V gave up 0 bases and J gave up 10 bases; unmatched junction bases: 5. Germline loops: CDR1 MGHRA, CDR2 YSYEKL. The CDR3 totals 14 residues. CDR3 sequence (DNA): TGCGCCAGCAGCCAAGAGGACAGGGAAGTTCCCCAGCATTTT. Encoded protein: CASSQEDREVPQHF.

This clone has a handful of counts. This chain uses TRBV2 with TRBJ2-3, with TRBD2 matching over 9 bases. The CDR3 totals 14 residues. V lost 5 bases and J lost 6; bases outside the gene matches: 6. From germline, CDR1 is SNHLY and CDR2 FYNNEI. DNA for the CDR3: TGTGCCAGCAGTTCTCTAGCGGGGAGGGATACGCAGTATTTT. Translating it yields CASSSLAGRDTQYF.

Note on this clone: The junction and the germline gene differ at one end; a read error may be behind it. V usage is TRBV7-3 and J usage is TRBJ2-5; possibly TRBD2 for D (6 bases). The CDR3 totals 15 residues. Germline CDR1 SGHTA, CDR2 FQGTGA. CDR3 in DNA: TGTGCCAGCAGCTTATTCGGCGGGACCCAAGAGGCCCAGTACTTC. Translation gives CASSLFGGTQEAQYF.

This clone was found a few times. V usage is TRBV11-2 and J usage is TRBJ2-5; TRBD2 agrees at 10 bases. V shed 4 bases and J 2 bases; nucleotides not matched to a gene: 7. CDR3 length: 16 amino acids. Germline values: CDR1 SGHAT, CDR2 FQNNGV. CDR3 bases: TGTGCCAGCAGCTCTCTAGCGGGGGCTAAACAAGAGACCCAGTACTTC. It encodes CASSSLAGAKQETQYF. Combining the CDR3 with reference TRBV11-2 and TRBJ2-5 gives the whole variable domain EAGVAQSPRYKIIEKRQSVAFWCNPISGHATLYWYQQILGQGPKLLIQFQNNGVVDDSQLPKDRFSAERLKGVDSTLKIQPAKLEDSAVYLCASSSLAGAKQETQYFGPGTRLLVL.

This clone came up once. The chain combines TRBV6-5 with TRBJ2-7, with 11 bases identical to TRBD1. Germline CDR1 and CDR2: MNHEY and SVGAGI. After removal of 2 bases from V and 5 bases from J, the junction contained 2 bases not matched to a gene. CDR3 length: 14 amino acids. Here the CDR3 DNA reads TGTGCCAGCAGTTACGGACAGGGGGCCGACGAGCAGTACTTC. This encodes CASSYGQGADEQYF.

The chain links TRBV19 to TRBJ1-3, with a tentative D call TRBD1 (6 bases). The germline V gene has CDR1 LNHDA and CDR2 SQIVND (reference sequence). The V and J ends lost 5 bases and 4 bases respectively, with 12 bases between them. This CDR3 region has 14 residues. The CDR3 sequence: CASSPAGEGNTIYF. The CDR3 nucleotides read TGTGCCAGTAGTCCAGCAGGGGAAGGAAACACCATATATTTT.

This clone was detected a few times. This chain joins TRBV9 and TRBJ1-2; 8 bases line up with TRBD1. The germline V gene encodes CDR1 SGDLS and CDR2 YYNGEE. V shed 4 bases and J 1 base; nucleotides not matched to a gene: 9. The CDR3 spans 16 residues. CDR3 DNA: TGTGCCAGCAGCACACCCCGACAGGGGAATAACTATGGCTACACCTTC. It specifies CASSTPRQGNNYGYTF. The full variable domain, its missing parts supplied by reference TRBV9 and TRBJ1-2, is DSGVTQTPKHLITATGQRVTLRCSPRSGDLSVYWYQQSLDQGLQFLIQYYNGEERAKGNILERFSAQQFPDLHSELNLSSLELGDSALYFCASSTPRQGNNYGYTFGSGTRLTVV.